Presented here are 32 T cell receptor beta chains from one specimen sequenced in a study of blood T cell repertoires in COVID-19. Repertoires were generated with immunoSEQ multiplex PCR, while TCRdb's copy carries only in-frame clones and drops some. This table holds about 140,000 clones, 84% found once. Sequencing was performed on peripheral blood. The receptors stem from a woman aged 55-75 years with acute or convalescent COVID-19.

V usage is TRBV5-6 and J usage is TRBJ2-4; 15 bases fit TRBD2. With V trimmed by 2 bases and J by 0 bases, 3 bases remained unmatched. This CDR3 has 18 amino acids. Germline values: CDR1 SGHDT, CDR2 YYEEEE. The CDR3 sequence: CASSFGLAGGLAKNIQYF. The CDR3, as DNA: TGTGCCAGCAGCTTCGGACTAGCGGGAGGGTTAGCCAAAAACATTCAGTACTTC.

V and J are TRBV4-1 and TRBJ1-3, with D possibly being TRBD1 (5 bases). The V end was cut by 1 base, the J end by 5 bases, with 9 bases between. CDR3 length equals 14 residues. Germline V CDR1 and CDR2: MGHRA, YSYEKL. The CDR3 loop is CASSQGGDRNTIYF. CDR3 sequence (DNA): TGCGCCAGCAGCCAAGGGGGGGACCGAAACACCATATATTTT.

The V and J genes are TRBV19 and TRBJ1-3; 8 positions agree with TRBD1. V shed 6 bases, J shed 2 bases, and the junction held 9 bases outside the gene matches. This CDR3 is built from 16 residues. Germline assignment: CDR1 LNHDA and CDR2 SQIVND (reference sequence). The CDR3 sequence: CASSTRQGYAGNTIYF. CDR3 DNA sequence: TGTGCCAGTAGCACACGACAGGGGTACGCTGGAAACACCATATATTTT.

This chain links TRBV5-4 with TRBJ1-4; 9 bases line up with TRBD1. Germline V lookup: CDR1 SGHNT, CDR2 YYREEE (reference sequence). CDR3 length: 14 residues. V shed 4 bases, J shed 6 bases, and the junction held 4 bases outside the gene matches. CDR3 coding DNA: TGTGCCAGCAGCCAATGGACAGGGGATGAAAAACTGTTTTTT. Translated: CASSQWTGDEKLFF.

This clone was counted many times. This chain connects TRBV4-3 to TRBJ2-2; 9 bases agree with TRBD2. From germline, CDR1 is LGHNA and CDR2 YSLEER. The J segment lost 7 bases and the V segment lost 0 bases, leaving 12 bases of the junction unmatched. CDR3 size: 18 residues. CDR3 sequence (DNA): TGCGCCAGCAGCCAAGAATTTGGAGTAGCGGGAGTTGGCGGGGAGCTGTTTTTT. It translates to CASSQEFGVAGVGGELFF.

The V and J genes are TRBV28 and TRBJ1-2; tentatively, D is TRBD1 (6 bases). V was pared by 6 bases and J by 7 bases, with 15 bases between. CDR1 MDHEN and CDR2 SYDVKM come from the germline V gene. CDR3 length: 13 amino acids. CDR3 DNA sequence: TGTGCCAGCAGATTACTTTTCAGGGGTGGCTACACCTTC. This translates into CASRLLFRGGYTF.

This chain joins TRBV6-5 and TRBJ2-3; 7 bases agree with TRBD2. The CDR3 spans 13 residues. The V gene's germline CDR1 is MNHEY and CDR2 SVGAGI. The junction had 4 bases not matched to a gene; V was cut back by 8 bases and J by 2 bases. The CDR3: CASGEGYTDTQYF. CDR3 nucleotides: TGTGCCAGCGGGGAGGGGTACACAGATACGCAGTATTTT.

This clone was detected only once. The CDR3 nucleotides read TGTGCCAGCTCACGAGATATCGGACAGGGTGGAAATGGCTACACCTTC. As protein: CASSRDIGQGGNGYTF. This chain uses TRBV18 with TRBJ1-2, with TRBD1 matching 8 bases. The CDR3 runs to 16 residues. Germline loops: CDR1 KGHSH, CDR2 LQKENI. With V trimmed by 4 bases and J by 6 bases, 13 bases remained unmatched.

The chain is built from TRBV10-1 and TRBJ2-1, with 8 bases fitting TRBD2. The trim removed 8 bases at V and 8 bases at J, leaving 11 bases unmatched. The CDR3 totals 14 residues. Germline V CDR1 and CDR2: WNHNN, SYGVQD (reference sequence). CDR3: CASQREREIDEQFF. CDR3 nucleotides: TGCGCCAGCCAGCGGGAGCGGGAGATCGATGAGCAGTTCTTC.

The rearrangement uses TRBV5-1 and TRBJ2-7; 7 bases fit TRBD1. Germline V lookup: CDR1 SGHRS, CDR2 YFSETQ. CDR3 length: 14 residues. J gave up 3 bases and V 7 bases, and 10 bases lay outside the gene matches. CDR3 protein: CASGSRDSLYEQYF. Written as DNA, the CDR3 is TGCGCCAGCGGAAGTCGGGACAGTCTCTACGAGCAGTACTTC.

The rearrangement uses TRBV7-3 and TRBJ2-7, with TRBD2 identical over 7 bases. Trimming cost V 1 base and J 2 bases; bases outside gene matches: 5. CDR1 and CDR2 from the germline V gene are SGHTA and FQGTGA. This CDR3 contains 15 residues. The CDR3 sequence: CASSLNSAGAYEQYF. The CDR3, as DNA: TGTGCCAGCAGCTTAAACAGCGCGGGGGCCTACGAGCAGTACTTC.

This chain links TRBV23-1 with TRBJ1-4, with TRBD1 identical over 12 bases. TRBV23-1 is sorted into the ORF group, with uncertain function. V was clipped by 7 bases and J by 7 bases; unmatched bases: 4. The CDR3 covers 14 residues. CDR3: CASTWDRGLEKLFF. The DNA of the CDR3 is TGCGCCAGCACTTGGGACAGGGGGCTTGAAAAACTGTTTTTT.

The rearrangement links TRBV6-1 to TRBJ1-1; D is perhaps TRBD1 (5 bases). Germline V gives CDR1 MNHNS, CDR2 SASEGT. The CDR3 runs to 14 residues. V lost 7 bases, J lost 1 base, and 13 bases lay in between. As DNA, the CDR3 is TGTGCCAGCACTTCCATTCAGGGGAACACTGAAGCTTTCTTT. This codes for CASTSIQGNTEAFF.

This chain connects TRBV5-4 to TRBJ2-2; D is unresolved. Looked up from germline, CDR1 is SGHNT and CDR2 is YYREEE (reference sequence). The CDR3 sequence is 15 residues long. The V and J ends lost 0 bases and 1 base respectively, with 7 bases between them. The DNA for the CDR3 is TGTGCCAGCAGCTTGGCGGTATTGAACACCGGGGAGCTGTTTTTT. It is translated as CASSLAVLNTGELFF.

The chain employs TRBV5-8 and TRBJ1-2; D remains unclear. There are 12 residues in the CDR3. The V gene's germline CDR1 is SGHTS and CDR2 YDEGEE. V lost 2 bases, J lost 7 bases, and 9 bases lay in between. The CDR3 protein is CASSLGSRGYTF. The CDR3 DNA reads as TGTGCCAGCAGCTTAGGGAGCCGTGGCTACACCTTC.

J is TRBJ2-2 and V is TRBV5-1; no reliable D call. The V end was cut by 0 bases, the J end by 4 bases, with 7 bases between. The CDR3 spans 14 residues. Germline V gene sequence: CDR1 SGHRS, CDR2 YFSETQ. In nucleotides, the CDR3 is TGCGCCAGCAGCTTGGTGTATCTCACCGGGGAGCTGTTTTTT. Translation gives CASSLVYLTGELFF.

The chain employs TRBV6-5 and TRBJ1-1, with a weak D call TRBD1 (5 bases). The CDR3 length is 14 residues. Trimming stripped 3 bases from V and 3 bases from J, with 11 bases between. Per germline, CDR1 MNHEY and CDR2 SVGAGI. DNA of the CDR3: TGTGCCAGCAGTTATGACAGTTCGGACACTGAAGCTTTCTTT. It codes for CASSYDSSDTEAFF.

V gene TRBV5-1 combines with J gene TRBJ2-1; TRBD1 might be the D (5 bases). The CDR3 covers 13 residues. CDR1 and CDR2 from the germline V gene are SGHRS and YFSETQ. V lost 4 bases, J lost 2 bases, and 7 bases lay in between. In DNA form, the CDR3 reads TGCGCCAGCAGCCCGGACACCTACAATGAGCAGTTCTTC. It codes for CASSPDTYNEQFF.

The V call is TRBV11-3, the J call TRBJ2-5; 9 nucleotides align to TRBD2. The junction had 9 bases not matched to a gene; V was cut back by 5 bases and J by 5 bases. The germline gives CDR1 SGHNT, CDR2 YENEEA. The CDR3 loop spans 15 amino acids. The CDR3 reads CASSLKREVRETQYF. The CDR3 DNA sequence: TGTGCCAGCAGCCTTAAGCGGGAGGTTAGGGAGACCCAGTACTTC.

This sequence joins TRBV28 and TRBJ2-7; 8 bases align to TRBD1. The CDR3 extends over 14 amino acids. J lost 6 bases, V lost 2 bases, and 6 bases had no gene match. CDR1 is MDHEN and CDR2 is SYDVKM in the germline V gene. The CDR3 region has the DNA TGTGCCAGCAGTTTAGGGGCGACAGGGGTCGAGCAGTACTTC. It yields the protein CASSLGATGVEQYF.

The gene calls are TRBV28 and TRBJ2-4; D possibly corresponds to TRBD2 (5 bases). The CDR3 has 13 amino acids. Between the trimmed V and J ends, which lost 5 bases and 6 bases, there was a span of 11 bases. From germline, CDR1 is MDHEN and CDR2 SYDVKM. Written as DNA, the CDR3 is TGTGCCAGCAGTCCTGCGGACTCAAACATTCAGTACTTC. Amino acid sequence: CASSPADSNIQYF.

In DNA, the CDR3 is TGTGCCAGCAGCCCCGGGGGGTTGAGCTCCTACGAGCAGTACTTC. It encodes CASSPGGLSSYEQYF. This chain links TRBV5-4 with TRBJ2-7; 7 bases line up with TRBD2. The CDR3 runs 15 residues. The germline CDR1 and CDR2 sequences are SGHNT and YYREEE (reference sequence). With V trimmed by 4 bases and J by 0 bases, 7 bases remained unmatched.

The genes are TRBV4-3 and TRBJ2-3, with D possibly being TRBD2 (8 bases). The CDR3 contains 16 residues. V lost 10 bases, J lost 8 bases, and 28 bases lay in between. Per the germline V gene, CDR1 is LGHNA and CDR2 is YSLEER. CDR3 bases: TGCGCCATCCCGAAAACCGACAGGGCTACTAGCGGTACGCAGTATTTT. This gives the protein CAIPKTDRATSGTQYF.

The rearrangement joins TRBV19 to TRBJ1-1; 8 bases align to TRBD1. With 5 bases clipped from V and 5 bases from J, the junction kept 7 bases outside the gene matches. Per the germline V gene, CDR1 is LNHDA and CDR2 is SQIVND (reference sequence). The CDR3 runs 14 residues. The CDR3 protein is CASSVNYRGTEAFF. The CDR3 nucleotides read TGTGCCAGTAGTGTAAACTACAGGGGGACTGAAGCTTTCTTT.

The gene calls are TRBV28 and TRBJ2-3, with D possibly matching TRBD2 (6 bases). Germline CDR1 is MDHEN and CDR2 is SYDVKM. Trimming stripped 5 bases from V and 3 bases from J, with 12 bases between. The CDR3 has 14 amino acids. CDR3 in DNA: TGTGCCAGCAGTGGCTCGACTAGGACAGATACGCAGTATTTT. It codes for CASSGSTRTDTQYF.

The chain is built from TRBV5-1 and TRBJ2-7; TRBD1 matches at 7 bases. V was pared by 5 bases and J by 2 bases, with 10 bases of the junction left unmatched. Germline assignment: CDR1 SGHRS and CDR2 YFSETQ. The CDR3 length is 15 residues. Here the CDR3 DNA reads TGCGCCAGCAGTCCCGCCACAGGGGTGACCTACGAGCAGTACTTC. Translated, it gives CASSPATGVTYEQYF.

Notes on this clone: The sample carries other DNA sequences with the same CDR3. V usage is TRBV28 and J usage is TRBJ2-7; D not resolved. Germline V gives CDR1 MDHEN, CDR2 SYDVKM. The V gene lost 2 bases and the J gene lost 3 bases, with 5 bases spanning the gap. This CDR3 is 12 amino acids long. The CDR3: CASSLPGYEQYF. The CDR3 DNA follows: TGTGCCAGCAGTTTACCAGGCTACGAGCAGTACTTC.

The rearrangement joins TRBV28 to TRBJ1-1; D is unclear. The CDR3 runs to 12 residues. Trimming removed 1 base from V and 7 bases from J, with 7 bases in between. In germline, CDR1 is MDHEN, CDR2 SYDVKM. The CDR3 DNA reads as TGTGCCAGCAGTTTATCCCCTATTGAAGCTTTCTTT. Protein product: CASSLSPIEAFF.

In DNA form, the CDR3 reads TGTGCCAGCAGAAAGGGCAGGGAAAAAAACTATGGCTACACCTTC. It yields the protein CASRKGREKNYGYTF. The chain combines TRBV7-9 with TRBJ1-2; possible D gene TRBD1, 5 bases. This CDR3 has 15 residues. The V and J ends lost 6 bases and 2 bases respectively, with 16 bases between them. The germline V gene has CDR1 SEHNR and CDR2 FQNEAQ (reference sequence).

The V call is TRBV11-3, the J call TRBJ2-1; TRBD2 is a possible D gene (5 bases). This CDR3 is built from 15 residues. Trimming took 1 base from V and 1 from J, leaving 8 bases between them. Germline CDR1 reads SGHNT; CDR2 reads YENEEA. The CDR3 spells CASSLASGSYNEQFF. CDR3 bases: TGTGCCAGCAGCTTAGCCAGCGGTTCCTACAATGAGCAGTTCTTC.

CDR3 sequence reads: CASNRAGDPGQYF. In DNA, the CDR3 is TGTGCCAGCAATAGAGCGGGAGACCCGGGGCAGTACTTC. V is TRBV5-5 and J is TRBJ2-7, with TRBD2 matching 8 bases. The V and J ends lost 6 bases and 9 bases, in that order; junction bases with no gene match: 11. Germline values: CDR1 SGHKS, CDR2 YYEKEE (reference sequence). The CDR3 has 13 amino acids.

V and J are TRBV6-2 or TRBV6-3 and TRBJ1-1, with D maybe TRBD1 (5 bases). Germline V lookup: CDR1 MNHEY, CDR2 SVGEGT. The CDR3 extends over 14 amino acids. The ends were cut back, 2 bases at V and 4 bases at J, with 11 bases in the middle. The CDR3 DNA reads as TGTGCCAGCAGTTACCAGCCGGGGGGCACTGAAGCTTTCTTT. This sequence encodes CASSYQPGGTEAFF.